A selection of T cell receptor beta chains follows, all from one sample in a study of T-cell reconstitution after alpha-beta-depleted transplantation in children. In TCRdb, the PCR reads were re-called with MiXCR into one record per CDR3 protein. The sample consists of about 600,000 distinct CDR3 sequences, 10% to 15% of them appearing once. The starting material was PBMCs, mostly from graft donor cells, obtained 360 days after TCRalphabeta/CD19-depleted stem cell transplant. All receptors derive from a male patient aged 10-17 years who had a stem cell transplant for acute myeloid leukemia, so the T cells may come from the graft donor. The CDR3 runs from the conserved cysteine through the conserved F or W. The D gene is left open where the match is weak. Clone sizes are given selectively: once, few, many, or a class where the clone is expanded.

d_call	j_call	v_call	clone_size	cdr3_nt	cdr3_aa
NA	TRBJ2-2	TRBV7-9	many	TGTGCCAGCAGCCCTAGTGTGCGACCTCAGAACACCGGGGAGCTGTTTTTT	CASSPSVRPQNTGELFF
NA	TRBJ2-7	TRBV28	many	TGTGCCAGCAGCCCTTTAGTGGTGAACTACGAGCAGTACTTC	CASSPLVVNYEQYF
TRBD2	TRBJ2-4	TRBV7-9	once	TGTGCCAGCAGCCTCGGACTAGACCGAAACATTCAGTACTTC	CASSLGLDRNIQYF
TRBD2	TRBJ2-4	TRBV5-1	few	TGCGCCAGCAGCTTCCGCCTAGGGGAGGGAAACATTCAGTACTTC	CASSFRLGEGNIQYF
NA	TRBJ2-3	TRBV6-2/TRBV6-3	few	TGTGCCAGCAGTCTCCGACTAGTATGGAGCACAGATACGCAGTATTTT	CASSLRLVWSTDTQYF
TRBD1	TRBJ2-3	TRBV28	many	TGTGCCAGCAGTTTATCTCCTCCACAAGGACAGGGGGGCACAGATACGCAGTATTTT	CASSLSPPQGQGGTDTQYF
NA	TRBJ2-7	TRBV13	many	TGTGCCAGCCAGAGAAACTTCGCTCCCTGGCCCTACGAGCAGTACTTC	CASQRNFAPWPYEQYF
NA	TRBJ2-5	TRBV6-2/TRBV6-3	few	TGTGCCAGCACCCACGTGGGCTTCCAAGAGACCCAGTACTTC	CASTHVGFQETQYF
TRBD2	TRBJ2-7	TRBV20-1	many	TGCAGTGCTAGCCTAGCGGATAGCTCCTACGAGCAGTACTTC	CSASLADSSYEQYF
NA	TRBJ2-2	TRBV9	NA	TGTGCCAGCGGGGAGGTCGCGAACACCGGGGAGCTGTTTTTT	CASGEVANTGELFF
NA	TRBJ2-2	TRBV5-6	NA	TGTGCCAGCAGCTTGGATGGGGCCCAACGCACCGGGGAGCTGTTTTTT	CASSLDGAQRTGELFF
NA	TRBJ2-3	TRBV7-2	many	TGTGCCAGCAGCCTGTTGATGGTACAGACAGATACGCAGTATTTT	CASSLLMVQTDTQYF
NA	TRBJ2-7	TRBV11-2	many	TGTGCCAGCAGCTTTAGCGATGGGCAATCCTACGAGCAGTACTTC	CASSFSDGQSYEQYF
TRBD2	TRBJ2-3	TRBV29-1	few	TGCAGCGTTGAAGTACCCGGGACTAGCGCCTCTAGCACAGATACGCAGTATTTT	CSVEVPGTSASSTDTQYF
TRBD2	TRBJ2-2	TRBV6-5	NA	TGTGCCAGCAGTCCGAGCGGTAGCGGGAGTGTTGGCGGGGAGCTGTTTTTT	CASSPSGSGSVGGELFF
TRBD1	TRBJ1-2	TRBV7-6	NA	TGTGCCAGCAGCAGGATACAGGGGAATGGCTACACCTTC	CASSRIQGNGYTF
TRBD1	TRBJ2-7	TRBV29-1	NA	TGCAGCGTTGAATCTCCCAGGGGGCCGATCTACGAGCAGTACTTC	CSVESPRGPIYEQYF
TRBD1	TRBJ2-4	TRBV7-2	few	TGTGCCAGCAGCCGTGCGCCCGGGACAGAAAACATTCAGTACTTC	CASSRAPGTENIQYF
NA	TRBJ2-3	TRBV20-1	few	TGCAGTGCGCATCGGAGTGGGGTCACAGATACGCAGTATTTT	CSAHRSGVTDTQYF
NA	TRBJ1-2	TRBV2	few	TGTGCCAGCAGTGAAGGGGGCGCGGTAGGAGGCTACACCTTC	CASSEGGAVGGYTF
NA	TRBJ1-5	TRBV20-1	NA	TGCAGTGCTAGAGATCTCATCCGCACAGACAATCAGCCCCAGCATTTT	CSARDLIRTDNQPQHF
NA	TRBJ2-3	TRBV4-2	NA	TGTGCCAGCAGCCAAGTAGAGTCCAACACAGATACGCAGTATTTT	CASSQVESNTDTQYF
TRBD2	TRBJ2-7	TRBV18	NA	TGTGCCAGCTCACCACTCCGTCATCTAGCGGGAGGGGAGCAGTACTTC	CASSPLRHLAGGEQYF
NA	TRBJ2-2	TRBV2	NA	TGTGCCAGCAGTGAGGAAGTCACGGGGGAGCTGTTTTTT	CASSEEVTGELFF
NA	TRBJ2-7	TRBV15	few	TGTGCCACCAGCATCAAGGGCCCGATGGATGAGCAGTACTTC	CATSIKGPMDEQYF
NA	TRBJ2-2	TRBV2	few	TGTGCCAGCAGAGCGACTCCGAACACCGGGGAGCTGTTTTTT	CASRATPNTGELFF
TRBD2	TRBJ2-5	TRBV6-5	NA	TGTGCCAGCAGTTACCTTAGCGGGAGGGAAGAGACCCAGTACTTC	CASSYLSGREETQYF
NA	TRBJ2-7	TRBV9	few	TGTGCCAGCAGCGTAGAAGTCTTGGGGTACGAGCAGTACTTC	CASSVEVLGYEQYF
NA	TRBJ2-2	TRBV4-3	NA	TGCGCCAGCAGCCAAGAAGGTCCTAGCGCCTCTAACACCGGGGAGCTGTTTTTT	CASSQEGPSASNTGELFF
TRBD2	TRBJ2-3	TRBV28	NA	TGTGCCAGCAGTTTGCTGGGACTAGCGGGATCCACAGATACGCAGTATTTT	CASSLLGLAGSTDTQYF
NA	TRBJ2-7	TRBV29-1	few	TGCAGCGTTGGGGGGGGGCCCCCGATCGAGCAGTACTTC	CSVGGGPPIEQYF
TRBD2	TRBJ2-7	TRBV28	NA	TGTGCCAGCAGTTTATATCCTAGCGGGGCCTACGAGCAGTACTTC	CASSLYPSGAYEQYF
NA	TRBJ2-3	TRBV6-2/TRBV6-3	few	TGTGCCAGCAGCTCCATCGGGAGTCTCGCAGATACGCAGTATTTT	CASSSIGSLADTQYF
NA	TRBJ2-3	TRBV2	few	TGTGCCAGCAGCGCCGGGGGAAACACAGATACGCAGTATTTT	CASSAGGNTDTQYF
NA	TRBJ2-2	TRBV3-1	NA	TGTGCCAGCAGCCAATTACGGGGATTCAACACCGGGGAGCTGTTTTTT	CASSQLRGFNTGELFF
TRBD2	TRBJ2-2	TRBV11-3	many	TGTGCCAGCAGCGGACGATTAGCGGGAGGTTCCGGGGAGCTGTTTTTT	CASSGRLAGGSGELFF
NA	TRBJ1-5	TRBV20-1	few	TGCAGTGCCCCTGGTGATCGCAATCAGCCCCAGCATTTT	CSAPGDRNQPQHF
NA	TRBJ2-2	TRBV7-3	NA	TGTGCCAGCAGCTTAAGCCAGAACACCGGGGAGCTGTTTTTT	CASSLSQNTGELFF
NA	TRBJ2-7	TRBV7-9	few	TGTGCCAGCAGCTTAGCGCTAAGGGATGGCGAGCAGTACTTC	CASSLALRDGEQYF
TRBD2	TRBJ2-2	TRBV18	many	TGTGCCAGCTCATCGCTCTGGTTCAGCGGCGGGGGACCCGGGGAGCTGTTTTTT	CASSSLWFSGGGPGELFF
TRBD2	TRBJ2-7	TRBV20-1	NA	TGCAGTGCTAGAGTCCCTAGCGGGAGGAGCTCCTACGAGCAGTACTTC	CSARVPSGRSSYEQYF
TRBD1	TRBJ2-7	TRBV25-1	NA	TGTGCCAGCACTGCGGGACAGGGTCTTATTGGGCAGTACTTC	CASTAGQGLIGQYF
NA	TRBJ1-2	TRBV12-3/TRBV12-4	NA	TGTGCCAGCAGTTTCCCCGGGACAGGCTACACCTTC	CASSFPGTGYTF
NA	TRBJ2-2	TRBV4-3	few	TGCGCCAGCAGCCAAGCCCCCTCCGCGAGTTTCGGCGGGGAGCTGTTTTTT	CASSQAPSASFGGELFF
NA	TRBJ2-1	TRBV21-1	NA	TGTGCCAGCAGTAATGGAACAGGGAAGTTTGTTAATGAGCAGTTCTTC	CASSNGTGKFVNEQFF
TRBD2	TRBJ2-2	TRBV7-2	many	TGTGCCAGCAGCGCTAGCGGGAAGTACGGGGAGCTGTTTTTT	CASSASGKYGELFF
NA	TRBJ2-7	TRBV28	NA	TGTGCCAGCAGTCCGCCGGGGCAAGAGCAGTACTTC	CASSPPGQEQYF
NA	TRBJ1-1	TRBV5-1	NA	TGCGCCAGCAGCTTGGCCCGGGGAAGCACTGAAGCTTTCTTT	CASSLARGSTEAFF
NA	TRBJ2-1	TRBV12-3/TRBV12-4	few	TGTGCCAGCAGTTCTCCGGGACTGGGAAAAGGGTTGCAGTTCTTC	CASSSPGLGKGLQFF
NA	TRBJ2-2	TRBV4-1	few	TGCGCCAGCAGCCAAGATTGGCCTGATACCGGGGAGCTGTTTTTT	CASSQDWPDTGELFF
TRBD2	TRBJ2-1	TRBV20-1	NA	TGCAGTGCAAAATTAGCGGGAGTGGACAATGAGCAGTTCTTC	CSAKLAGVDNEQFF